This TCR beta chain was profiled in a study of blood T cell repertoires in COVID-19. Germline trimming cut 2 bases from V and 8 bases from J; bases unmatched to any gene: 14. This CDR3 has 16 amino acids. From germline, CDR1 is MNHEY and CDR2 SMNVEV (reference sequence). This clone was seen a single time. The method was immunoSEQ multiplex PCR; TCRdb's version includes in-frame clones alone and lacks a portion of them. The data hold some 70,000 clones, with nearly 90% observed a single time. This receptor was identified in a man in his forties or fifties with acute or convalescent COVID-19. The chain is built from TRBV27 and TRBJ1-2, with 7 nucleotides matching TRBD1. Material: peripheral blood. The CDR3 DNA follows: TGTGCCAGCAGTTTAGCGGCTAGGCAGGGGGTAGGGGGCTACACCTTC. Encoded protein: CASSLAARQGVGGYTF.